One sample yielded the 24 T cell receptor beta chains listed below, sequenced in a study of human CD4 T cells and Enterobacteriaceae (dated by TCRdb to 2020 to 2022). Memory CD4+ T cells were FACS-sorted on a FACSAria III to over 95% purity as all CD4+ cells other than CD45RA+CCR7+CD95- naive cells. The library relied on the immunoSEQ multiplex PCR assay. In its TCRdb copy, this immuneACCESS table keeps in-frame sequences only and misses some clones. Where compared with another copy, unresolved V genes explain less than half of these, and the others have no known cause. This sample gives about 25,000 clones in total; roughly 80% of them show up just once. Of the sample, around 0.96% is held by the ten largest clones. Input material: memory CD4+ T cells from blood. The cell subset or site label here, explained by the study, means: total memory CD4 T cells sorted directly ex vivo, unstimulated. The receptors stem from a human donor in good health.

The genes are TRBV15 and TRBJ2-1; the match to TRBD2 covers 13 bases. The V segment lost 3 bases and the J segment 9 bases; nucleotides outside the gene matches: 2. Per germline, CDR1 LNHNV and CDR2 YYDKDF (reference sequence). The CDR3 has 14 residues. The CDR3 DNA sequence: TGTGCCACCAGCAGGACTAGCGGGGGGAGTGAGCAGTTCTTC. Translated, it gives CATSRTSGGSEQFF.

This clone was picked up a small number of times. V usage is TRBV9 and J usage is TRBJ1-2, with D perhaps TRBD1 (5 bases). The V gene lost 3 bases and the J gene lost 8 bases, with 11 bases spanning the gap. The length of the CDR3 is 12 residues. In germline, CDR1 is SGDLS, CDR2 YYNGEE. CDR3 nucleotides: TGTGCCAGCAGCGCCGCCCGGGGGGGCTACACCTTC. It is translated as CASSAARGGYTF.

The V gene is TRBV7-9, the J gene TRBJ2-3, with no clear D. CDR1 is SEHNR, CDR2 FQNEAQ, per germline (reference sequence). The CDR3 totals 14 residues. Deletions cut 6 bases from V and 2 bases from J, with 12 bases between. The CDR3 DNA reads TGTGCCAGCAGGTCGGGTAGGGACACAGATACGCAGTATTTT. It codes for CASRSGRDTDTQYF.

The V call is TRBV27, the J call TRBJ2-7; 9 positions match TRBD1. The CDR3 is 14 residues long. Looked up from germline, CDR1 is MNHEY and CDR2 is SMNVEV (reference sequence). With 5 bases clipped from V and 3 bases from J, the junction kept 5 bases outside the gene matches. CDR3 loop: CASSEGQGIYEQYF. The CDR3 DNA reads TGTGCCAGCAGTGAAGGACAGGGGATCTACGAGCAGTACTTC.

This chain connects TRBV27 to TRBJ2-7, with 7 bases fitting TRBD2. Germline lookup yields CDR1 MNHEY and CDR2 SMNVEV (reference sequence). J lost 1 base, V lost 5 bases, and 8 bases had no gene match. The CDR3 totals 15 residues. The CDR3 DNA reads TGTGCCAGCAGTGGAGCGGGACTTGCTTCCTACGAGCAGTACTTC. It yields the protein CASSGAGLASYEQYF.

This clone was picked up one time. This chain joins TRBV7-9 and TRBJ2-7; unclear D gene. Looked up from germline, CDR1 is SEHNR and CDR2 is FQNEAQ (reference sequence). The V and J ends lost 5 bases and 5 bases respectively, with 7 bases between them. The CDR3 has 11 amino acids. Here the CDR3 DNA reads TGTGCCAGCAGCACCGTCCACGAGCAGTACTTC. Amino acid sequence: CASSTVHEQYF.

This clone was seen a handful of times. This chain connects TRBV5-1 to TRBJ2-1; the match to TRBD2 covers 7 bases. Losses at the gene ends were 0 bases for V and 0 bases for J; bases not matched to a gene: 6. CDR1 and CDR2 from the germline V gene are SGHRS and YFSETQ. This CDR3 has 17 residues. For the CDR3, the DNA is TGCGCCAGCAGCTTGGCAGTAGCGGGCACCTCCTACAATGAGCAGTTCTTC. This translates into CASSLAVAGTSYNEQFF.

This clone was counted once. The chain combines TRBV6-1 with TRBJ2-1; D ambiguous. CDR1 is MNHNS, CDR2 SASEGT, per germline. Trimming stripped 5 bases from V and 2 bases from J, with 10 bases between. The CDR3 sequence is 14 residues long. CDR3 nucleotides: TGTGCCAGCAGTAGAGACGGAGCCTACAATGAGCAGTTCTTC. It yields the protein CASSRDGAYNEQFF.

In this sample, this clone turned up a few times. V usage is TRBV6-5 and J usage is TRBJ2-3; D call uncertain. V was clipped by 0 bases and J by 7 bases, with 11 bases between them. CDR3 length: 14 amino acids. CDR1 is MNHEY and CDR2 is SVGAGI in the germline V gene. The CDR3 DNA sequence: TGTGCCAGCAGTTACTCGATAATGAGCCATACGCAGTATTTT. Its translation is CASSYSIMSHTQYF.

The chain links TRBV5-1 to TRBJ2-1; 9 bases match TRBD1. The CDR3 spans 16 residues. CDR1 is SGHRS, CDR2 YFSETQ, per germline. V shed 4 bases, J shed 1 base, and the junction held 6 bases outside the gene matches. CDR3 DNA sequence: TGCGCCAGCAGCGGGGGGACAGGGCTTTCCTACAATGAGCAGTTCTTC. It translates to CASSGGTGLSYNEQFF.

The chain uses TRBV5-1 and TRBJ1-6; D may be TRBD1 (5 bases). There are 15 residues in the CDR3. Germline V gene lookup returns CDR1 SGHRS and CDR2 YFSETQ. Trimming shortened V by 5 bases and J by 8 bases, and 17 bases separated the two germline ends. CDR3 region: CASSPGRAGDSPLHF. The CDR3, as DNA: TGCGCCAGCAGTCCGGGACGGGCGGGGGATTCACCCCTCCACTTT.

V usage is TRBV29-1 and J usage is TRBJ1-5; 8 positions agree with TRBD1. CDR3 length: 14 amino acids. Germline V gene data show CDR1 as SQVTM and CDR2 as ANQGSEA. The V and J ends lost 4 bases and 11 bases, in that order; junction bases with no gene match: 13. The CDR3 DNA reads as TGCAGCGTTGTGACAGGGGCCTTGCAAGGGGCCCAGCATTTT. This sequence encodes CSVVTGALQGAQHF.

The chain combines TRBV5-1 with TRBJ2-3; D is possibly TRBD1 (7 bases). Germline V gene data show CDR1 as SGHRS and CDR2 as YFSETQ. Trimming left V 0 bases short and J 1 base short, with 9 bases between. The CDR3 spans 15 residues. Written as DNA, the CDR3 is TGCGCCAGCAGCTTGGGCGGGACAGGCACAGATACGCAGTATTTT. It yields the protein CASSLGGTGTDTQYF.

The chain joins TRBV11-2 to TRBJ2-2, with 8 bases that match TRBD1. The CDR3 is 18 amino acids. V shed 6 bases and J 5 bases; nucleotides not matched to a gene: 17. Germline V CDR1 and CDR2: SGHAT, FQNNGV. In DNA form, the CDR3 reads TGTGCCAGCAGTTCCCACAGCAGGGGGCTAGGGAAGACCGGGGAGCTGTTTTTT. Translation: CASSSHSRGLGKTGELFF. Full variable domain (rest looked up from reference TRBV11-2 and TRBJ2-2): EAGVAQSPRYKIIEKRQSVAFWCNPISGHATLYWYQQILGQGPKLLIQFQNNGVVDDSQLPKDRFSAERLKGVDSTLKIQPAKLEDSAVYLCASSSHSRGLGKTGELFFGEGSRLTVL.

CDR3 in amino acids: CASKRWQPNTGELFF. The DNA for the CDR3 is TGTGCCAGCAAACGATGGCAGCCGAACACCGGGGAGCTGTTTTTT. The V gene is TRBV2, the J gene TRBJ2-2; D gene ambiguous. Per the germline V gene, CDR1 is SNHLY and CDR2 is FYNNEI. The CDR3 loop spans 15 amino acids. Trimming took 7 bases from V and 0 from J, leaving 12 bases between them.

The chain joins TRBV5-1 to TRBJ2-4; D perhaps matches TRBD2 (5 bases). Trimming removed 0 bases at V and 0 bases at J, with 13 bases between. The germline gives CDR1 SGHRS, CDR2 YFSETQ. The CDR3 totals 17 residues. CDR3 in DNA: TGCGCCAGCAGCTTGGGAGAGGAGGTCCTAGCCAAAAACATTCAGTACTTC. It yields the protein CASSLGEEVLAKNIQYF.

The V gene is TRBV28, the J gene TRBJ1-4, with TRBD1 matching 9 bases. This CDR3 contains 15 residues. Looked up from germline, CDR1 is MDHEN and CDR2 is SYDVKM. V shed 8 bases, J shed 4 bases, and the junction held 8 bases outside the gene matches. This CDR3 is CASGSQTGGNEKLFF. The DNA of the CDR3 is TGTGCCAGCGGCTCGCAGACAGGGGGTAATGAAAAACTGTTTTTT.

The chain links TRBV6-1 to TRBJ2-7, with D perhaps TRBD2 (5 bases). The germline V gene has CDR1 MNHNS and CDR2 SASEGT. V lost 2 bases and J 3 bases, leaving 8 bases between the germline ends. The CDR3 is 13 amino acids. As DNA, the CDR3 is TGTGCCAGCAGTGAAAGGAGGAACTACGAGCAGTACTTC. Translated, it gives CASSERRNYEQYF.

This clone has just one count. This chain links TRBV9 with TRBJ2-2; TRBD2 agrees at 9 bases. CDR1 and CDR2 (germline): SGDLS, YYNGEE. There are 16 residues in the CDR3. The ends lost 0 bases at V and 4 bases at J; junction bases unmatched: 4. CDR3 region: CASSVVGSGGTGELFF. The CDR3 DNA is TGTGCCAGCAGCGTAGTAGGTAGCGGGGGCACCGGGGAGCTGTTTTTT. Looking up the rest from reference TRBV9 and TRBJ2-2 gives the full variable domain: DSGVTQTPKHLITATGQRVTLRCSPRSGDLSVYWYQQSLDQGLQFLIQYYNGEERAKGNILERFSAQQFPDLHSELNLSSLELGDSALYFCASSVVGSGGTGELFFGEGSRLTVL.

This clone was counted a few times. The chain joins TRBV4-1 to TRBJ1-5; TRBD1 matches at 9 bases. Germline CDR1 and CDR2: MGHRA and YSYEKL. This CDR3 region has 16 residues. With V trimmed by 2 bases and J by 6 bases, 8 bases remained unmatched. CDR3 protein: CASSQIVTGGTQPQHF. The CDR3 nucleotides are TGCGCCAGCAGCCAAATCGTTACAGGGGGCACTCAGCCCCAGCATTTT.

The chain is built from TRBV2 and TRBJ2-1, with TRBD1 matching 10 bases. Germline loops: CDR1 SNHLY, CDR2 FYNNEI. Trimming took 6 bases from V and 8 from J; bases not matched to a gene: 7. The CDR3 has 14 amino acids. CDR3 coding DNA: TGTGCCAGCAGAGACGACAGGGGGCGGGATGAGCAGTTCTTC. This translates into CASRDDRGRDEQFF.

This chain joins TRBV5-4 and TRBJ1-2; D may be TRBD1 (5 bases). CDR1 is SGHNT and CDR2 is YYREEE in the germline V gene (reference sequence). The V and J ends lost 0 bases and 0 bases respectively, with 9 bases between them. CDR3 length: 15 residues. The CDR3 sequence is CASSLVDRANYGYTF. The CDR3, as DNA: TGTGCCAGCAGCTTGGTCGACAGAGCTAACTATGGCTACACCTTC.

CDR3 amino acids: CASSARQGEAFF. The DNA for the CDR3 is TGTGCCAGCAGTGCCCGGCAGGGTGAAGCTTTCTTT. The chain recombines TRBV6-5 with TRBJ1-1; D might be TRBD1 (5 bases). Germline CDR1 reads MNHEY; CDR2 reads SVGAGI. With 5 bases removed from V and 7 bases from J, the gap between germline ends came to 11 bases. The CDR3 is 12 residues long.

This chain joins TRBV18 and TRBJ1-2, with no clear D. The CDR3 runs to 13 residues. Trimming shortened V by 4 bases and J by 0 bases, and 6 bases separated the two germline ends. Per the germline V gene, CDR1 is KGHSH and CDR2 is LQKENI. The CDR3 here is CASSQAPNYGYTF. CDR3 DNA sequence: TGTGCCAGCTCACAAGCCCCTAACTATGGCTACACCTTC.